The clone carrying this T cell receptor beta chain has just a few counts. The entry originates in a study of graft-versus-host responses after intestinal transplantation. The overall study: For approximately 3 years after anti-thymocyte globulin induction, all recipients took tacrolimus and steroids.

Responder cells labeled with CFSE (roughly 200,000) were co-plated with irradiated stimulator cells labeled with violet dye (roughly 200,000). Study outcomes and limitations: Early post-transplant declines in HvG were associated with peak levels of circulating GvH clones.

The assay was immunoSEQ multiplex PCR, and TCRdb's table has in-frame clones only and misses some. This sample carries some 7,000 clones, 30% of them seen once, and the ten largest clones take around 4%. The TCR sequence derives from a human patient who was an organ donor for intestinal transplantation. The specimen comprised alloreactive CD4+ T cells from a mixed lymphocyte reaction culture, sampled before transplantation. The subset: CFSE-low proliferating T cells sorted from approximately 6-day pre-transplant mixed lymphocyte reaction (GvH or HvG direction).

CDR3 sequence (DNA): TGTGCCAGCAGCTCGGACAGGGGTTTCTACGAGCAGTACTTC. This sequence encodes CASSSDRGFYEQYF. The rearrangement links TRBV7-9 to TRBJ2-7, with 9 bases lining up with TRBD1. With V trimmed by 4 bases and J by 3 bases, 4 bases remained unmatched. Germline assignment: CDR1 SEHNR and CDR2 FQNEAQ (reference sequence). CDR3 length: 14 residues.